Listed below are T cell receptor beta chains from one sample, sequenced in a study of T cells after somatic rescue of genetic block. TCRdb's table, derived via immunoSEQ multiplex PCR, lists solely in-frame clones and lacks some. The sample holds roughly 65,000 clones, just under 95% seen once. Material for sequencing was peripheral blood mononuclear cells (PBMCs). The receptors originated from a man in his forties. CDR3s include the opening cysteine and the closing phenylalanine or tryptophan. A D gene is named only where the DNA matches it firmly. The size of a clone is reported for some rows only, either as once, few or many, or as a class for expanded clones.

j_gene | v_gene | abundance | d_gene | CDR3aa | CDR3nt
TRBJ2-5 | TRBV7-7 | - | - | CASSLVGVQETQYF | TGTGCTAGCAGCTTAGTGGGGGTGCAAGAGACCCAGTACTTC
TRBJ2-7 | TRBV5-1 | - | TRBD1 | CASSLNRGYEQYF | TGCGCCAGCAGCTTGAACAGGGGATACGAGCAGTACTTC
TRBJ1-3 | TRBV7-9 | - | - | CASRVGAGSGNTIYF | TGTGCCAGCAGGGTTGGAGCAGGTTCTGGAAACACCATATATTTT
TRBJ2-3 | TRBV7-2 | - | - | CASSTRTDTQYF | TGTGCCAGCAGCACCCGCACAGATACGCAGTATTTT
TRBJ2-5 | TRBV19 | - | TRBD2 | CASSRGATSDGTQYF | TGTGCCAGTAGCCGAGGGGCGACTAGCGACGGGACCCAGTACTTC
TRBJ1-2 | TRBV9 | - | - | CASSPGTTSNYGYTF | TGTGCCAGCAGCCCCGGGACAACCTCTAACTATGGCTACACCTTC
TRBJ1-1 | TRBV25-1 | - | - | CASSLSFSEAFF | TGTGCCAGCAGTCTGAGTTTCTCTGAAGCTTTCTTT
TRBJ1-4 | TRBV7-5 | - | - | CARSTYTGRANEKLFF | TGTGCCAGAAGCACATACACCGGGAGGGCTAATGAAAAACTGTTTTTT
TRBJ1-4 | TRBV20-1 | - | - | CSAWINEKLFF | TGCAGTGCCTGGATAAATGAAAAACTGTTTTTT
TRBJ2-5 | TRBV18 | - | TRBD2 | CASSPGGVGLTQETQYF | TGTGCCAGCTCACCCGGGGGGGTGGGGCTGACCCAAGAGACCCAGTACTTC
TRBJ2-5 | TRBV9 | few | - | CASSFGDYQETQYF | TGTGCCAGCAGCTTCGGGGACTACCAAGAGACCCAGTACTTC
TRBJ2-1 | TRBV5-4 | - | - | CASSPPGAGLYNEQFF | TGTGCCAGCAGCCCACCGGGGGCGGGTCTCTACAATGAGCAGTTCTTC
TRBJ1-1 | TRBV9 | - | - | CASSTQGWGRGTEAFF | TGTGCCAGCAGCACCCAAGGGTGGGGTAGGGGCACTGAAGCTTTCTTT
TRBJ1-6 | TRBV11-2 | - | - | CASSPSPVGASSYNSPLHF | TGTGCCAGCAGCCCCAGCCCGGTCGGTGCGAGCTCCTATAATTCACCCCTCCACTTT
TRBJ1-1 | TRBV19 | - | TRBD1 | CASSMTGVNTEAFF | TGTGCCAGTAGTATGACAGGGGTGAACACTGAAGCTTTCTTT
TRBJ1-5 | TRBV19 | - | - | CASGQHNQPQHF | TGTGCCAGTGGACAGCACAATCAGCCCCAGCATTTT
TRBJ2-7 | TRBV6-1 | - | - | CASSEASPLYEQYF | TGTGCCAGCAGTGAAGCGTCACCACTCTACGAGCAGTACTTC
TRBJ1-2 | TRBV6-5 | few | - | CASTNIGGGYGYTF | TGTGCCAGCACCAATATCGGGGGCGGGTATGGCTACACCTTC
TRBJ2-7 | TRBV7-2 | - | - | CASSLAGVSGEQYF | TGTGCCAGCAGCTTAGCGGGGGTGTCAGGGGAGCAGTACTTC
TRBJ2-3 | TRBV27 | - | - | CASWDSGTDTQYF | TGTGCCAGCTGGGACTCAGGCACAGATACGCAGTATTTT
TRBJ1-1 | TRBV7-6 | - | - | CASSSITGSNTEAFF | TGTGCCAGCAGCTCGATCACGGGCAGCAACACTGAAGCTTTCTTT
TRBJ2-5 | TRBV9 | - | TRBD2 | CASSAPSGTSAQETQYF | TGTGCCAGCAGCGCCCCTTCCGGGACTAGCGCCCAAGAGACCCAGTACTTC
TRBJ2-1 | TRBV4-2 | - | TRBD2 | CASSQGSLAGEQFF | TGTGCCAGCAGCCAAGGGTCACTAGCGGGTGAGCAGTTCTTC
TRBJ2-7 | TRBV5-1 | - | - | CASSLDRSYEQYF | TGCGCCAGCAGCTTGGACAGGTCCTACGAGCAGTACTTC
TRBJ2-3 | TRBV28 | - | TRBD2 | CASRGGEAKADTQYF | TGTGCCAGCAGGGGAGGGGAGGCTAAGGCTGATACGCAGTATTTT
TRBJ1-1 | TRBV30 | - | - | CAWSVAPNTEAFF | TGTGCCTGGAGTGTGGCCCCGAACACTGAAGCTTTCTTT
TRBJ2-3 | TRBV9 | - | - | CASSVLGADTQYF | TGTGCCAGCAGCGTATTGGGGGCAGATACGCAGTATTTT
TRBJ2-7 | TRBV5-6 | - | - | CASSLAVDEQYF | TGTGCCAGCAGCTTGGCCGTAGACGAGCAGTACTTC
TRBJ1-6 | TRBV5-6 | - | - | CASSLDSANSPLHF | TGTGCCAGCAGCTTGGACAGCGCAAATTCACCCCTCCACTTT